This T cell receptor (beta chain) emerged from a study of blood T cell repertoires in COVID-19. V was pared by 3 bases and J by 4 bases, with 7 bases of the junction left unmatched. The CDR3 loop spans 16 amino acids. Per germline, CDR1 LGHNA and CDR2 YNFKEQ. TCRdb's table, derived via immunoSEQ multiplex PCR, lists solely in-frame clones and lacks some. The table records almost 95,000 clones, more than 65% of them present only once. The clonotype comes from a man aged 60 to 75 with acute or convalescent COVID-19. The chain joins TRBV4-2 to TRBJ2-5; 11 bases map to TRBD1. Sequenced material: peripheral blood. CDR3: CASSQGTGGGRETQYF. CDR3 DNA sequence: TGTGCCAGCAGCCAGGGGACAGGGGGAGGGAGAGAGACCCAGTACTTC.